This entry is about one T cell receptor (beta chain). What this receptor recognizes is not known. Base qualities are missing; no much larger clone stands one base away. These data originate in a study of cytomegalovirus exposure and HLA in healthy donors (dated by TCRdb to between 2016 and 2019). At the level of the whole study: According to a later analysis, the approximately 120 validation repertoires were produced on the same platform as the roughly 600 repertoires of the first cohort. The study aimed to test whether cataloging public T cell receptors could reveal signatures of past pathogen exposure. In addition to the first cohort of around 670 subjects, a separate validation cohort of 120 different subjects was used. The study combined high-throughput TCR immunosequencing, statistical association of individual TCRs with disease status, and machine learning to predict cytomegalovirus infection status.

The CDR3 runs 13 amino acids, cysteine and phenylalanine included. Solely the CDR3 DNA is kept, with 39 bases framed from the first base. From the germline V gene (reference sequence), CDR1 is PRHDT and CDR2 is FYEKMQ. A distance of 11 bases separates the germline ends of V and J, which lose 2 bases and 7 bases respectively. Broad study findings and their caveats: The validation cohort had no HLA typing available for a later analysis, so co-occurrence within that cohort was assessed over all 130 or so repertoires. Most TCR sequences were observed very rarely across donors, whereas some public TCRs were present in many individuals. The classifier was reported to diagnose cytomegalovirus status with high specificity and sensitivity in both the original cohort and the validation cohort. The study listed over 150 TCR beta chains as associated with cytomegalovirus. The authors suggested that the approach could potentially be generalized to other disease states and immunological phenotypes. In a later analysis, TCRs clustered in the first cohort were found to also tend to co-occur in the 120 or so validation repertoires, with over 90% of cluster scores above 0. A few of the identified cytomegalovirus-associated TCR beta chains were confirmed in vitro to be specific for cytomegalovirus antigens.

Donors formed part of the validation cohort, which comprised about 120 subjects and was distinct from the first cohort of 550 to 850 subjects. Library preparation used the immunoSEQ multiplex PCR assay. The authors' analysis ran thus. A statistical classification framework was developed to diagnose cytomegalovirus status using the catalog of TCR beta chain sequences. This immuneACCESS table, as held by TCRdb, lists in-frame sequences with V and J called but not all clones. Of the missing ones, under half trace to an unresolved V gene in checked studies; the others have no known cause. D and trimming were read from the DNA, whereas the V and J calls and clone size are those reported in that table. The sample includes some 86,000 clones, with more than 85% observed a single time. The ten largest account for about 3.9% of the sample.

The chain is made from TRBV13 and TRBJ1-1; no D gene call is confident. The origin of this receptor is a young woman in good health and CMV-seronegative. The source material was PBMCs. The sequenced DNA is TGTGCCAGCAGCTTAACGGGGTTCAATGAAGCTTTCTTT. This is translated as CASSLTGFNEAFF.